This entry lists 28 T cell receptor beta chains sequenced from one sample in a study of PD-1 blockade in mismatch repair-deficient tumors. Clones were sequenced by immunoSEQ multiplex PCR, and TCRdb holds only the in-frame ones, with some missing. The profile shows some 130,000 clones, about 88% of them singletons. Sample: peripheral blood, taken approximately 69 weeks after starting pembrolizumab. All receptors derive from an adult with mismatch repair-deficient cancer.

V and J are TRBV29-1 and TRBJ1-2, with a possible D match to TRBD1 (6 bases). The V and J ends lost 4 bases and 6 bases respectively, with 12 bases between them. From germline, CDR1 is SQVTM and CDR2 ANQGSEA. The CDR3 contains 12 residues. The CDR3 loop is CSVGVGGDGYTF. Here the CDR3 DNA reads TGCAGCGTTGGTGTAGGGGGGGATGGCTACACCTTC.

The gene calls are TRBV7-8 and TRBJ1-5; unclear D gene. V lost 1 base and J 4 bases, leaving 8 bases between the germline ends. Germline CDR1 and CDR2: SGHVS and FQNEAQ. The CDR3 extends over 14 amino acids. For the CDR3, the DNA is TGTGCCAGCAGCTTAGACCCATTGAATCAGCCCCAGCATTTT. It yields the protein CASSLDPLNQPQHF.

This rearrangement joins TRBV7-3 to TRBJ2-3; maybe TRBD2 (6 bases). V was shortened by 2 bases and J by 3 bases, with 12 bases between the two germline ends. Germline CDR1 is SGHTA and CDR2 is FQGTGA. The CDR3 length is 15 residues. The CDR3 spells CASSLYGSGTDTQYF. DNA for the CDR3: TGTGCCAGCAGCTTATACGGGAGTGGGACAGATACGCAGTATTTT.

The chain is built from TRBV4-2 and TRBJ1-2, with D unresolved. Per germline, CDR1 LGHNA and CDR2 YNFKEQ. This CDR3 is 15 amino acids long. V lost 4 bases, J lost 2 bases, and 14 bases lay in between. CDR3 loop: CASSRIAILNYGYTF. CDR3 DNA sequence: TGTGCCAGCAGCCGGATCGCGATACTAAACTATGGCTACACCTTC.

The chain has TRBV5-1 and TRBJ2-6, with D perhaps TRBD2 (5 bases). Looked up from germline, CDR1 is SGHRS and CDR2 is YFSETQ. The CDR3 has 16 residues. The V end lost 1 base, the J end lost 0 bases, and 8 bases lay between the germline ends. CDR3 sequence (DNA): TGCGCCAGCAGCTTGCTGGGAGACTCTGGGGCCAACGTCCTGACTTTC. This encodes CASSLLGDSGANVLTF. The variable domain in full, with the rest retrieved from reference TRBV5-1 and TRBJ2-6, is KAGVTQTPRYLIKTRGQQVTLSCSPISGHRSVSWYQQTPGQGLQFLFEYFSETQRNKGNFPGRFSGRQFSNSRSEMNVSTLELGDSALYLCASSLLGDSGANVLTFGAGSRLTVL.

The rearrangement joins TRBV12-5 to TRBJ2-5; D uncertain. Trimming removed 5 bases from V and 4 bases from J, with 8 bases in between. This CDR3 spans 12 amino acids. Germline V gene sequence: CDR1 LGHNT, CDR2 FRNRAP. The CDR3 here is CASGPVIETQYF. In nucleotides, the CDR3 is TGTGCTAGTGGTCCTGTTATAGAGACCCAGTACTTC. The full variable domain, with the rest looked up from reference TRBV12-5 and TRBJ2-5, is DARVTQTPRHKVTEMGQEVTMRCQPILGHNTVFWYRQTMMQGLELLAYFRNRAPLDDSGMPKDRFSAEMPDATLATLKIQPSEPRDSAVYFCASGPVIETQYFGPGTRLLVL.

V and J are TRBV5-1 and TRBJ2-6; the D gene is possibly TRBD1 (5 bases). V was shortened by 4 bases and J by 3 bases, with 14 bases between the two germline ends. This CDR3 is 16 amino acids long. Germline assignment: CDR1 SGHRS and CDR2 YFSETQ. The CDR3 nucleotides are TGCGCCAGCAGCCCAGCCCAGGGTAGTGGGGCCAACGTCCTGACTTTC. This gives the protein CASSPAQGSGANVLTF.

The gene calls are TRBV5-4 and TRBJ1-1; D is perhaps TRBD1 (6 bases). The CDR3 sequence is 15 residues long. Germline assignment: CDR1 SGHNT and CDR2 YYREEE (reference sequence). V lost 0 bases, J lost 4 bases, and 13 bases lay in between. The CDR3 coding sequence is TGTGCCAGCAGCTTGGGTCAGGGGCGCCGCACTGAAGCTTTCTTT. Protein sequence: CASSLGQGRRTEAFF.

This clone was observed a single time. As DNA, the CDR3 is TGCGCCAGCAGCTTGATGCAGGGGAACTATGGCTACACCTTC. Protein product: CASSLMQGNYGYTF. The V gene is TRBV5-1, the J gene TRBJ1-2; a weak D match, TRBD1 (6 bases). Germline values: CDR1 SGHRS, CDR2 YFSETQ. This CDR3 is 14 amino acids long. V was shortened by 1 base and J by 2 bases, with 9 bases between the two germline ends.

This chain uses TRBV30 with TRBJ1-5, with D maybe TRBD1 (6 bases). From germline, CDR1 is GTSNPN and CDR2 SVGIG (reference sequence). There are 14 residues in the CDR3. Trimming shortened V by 0 bases and J by 6 bases, and 12 bases separated the two germline ends. CDR3 sequence: CAWSVLRGGQPQHF. CDR3 nucleotide sequence: TGTGCCTGGAGTGTACTCAGGGGAGGTCAGCCCCAGCATTTT.

The rearrangement uses TRBV15 and TRBJ1-1, with a weak D call TRBD1 (5 bases). Trimming cost V 0 bases and J 5 bases, with 19 bases left between them. The CDR3 is 17 residues long. Germline CDR1 is LNHNV and CDR2 is YYDKDF (reference sequence). In DNA, the CDR3 is TGTGCCACCAGCAGAGATACTGGGGGACCCAGAGGGACTGAAGCTTTCTTT. This gives the protein CATSRDTGGPRGTEAFF.

This clone appeared a few times. The chain is built from TRBV7-2 and TRBJ1-5; tentatively, D is TRBD1 (5 bases). Germline V gene sequence: CDR1 SGHTA, CDR2 FQGNSA. Trimming left V 0 bases short and J 4 bases short, with 7 bases between. This CDR3 has 14 residues. The CDR3 region is CASSLAGLNQPQHF. The CDR3 region has the DNA TGTGCCAGCAGCTTAGCGGGGCTGAATCAGCCCCAGCATTTT.

The chain links TRBV6-6 to TRBJ2-4; the D is unclear. Germline loops: CDR1 MNHNY, CDR2 SVGAGI (reference sequence). Trimming shortened V by 2 bases and J by 11 bases, and 7 bases separated the two germline ends. The CDR3 length is 11 residues. The CDR3 region is CASSYTRFQYF. CDR3 DNA: TGTGCCAGCAGTTACACCAGATTTCAGTACTTC.

In DNA, the CDR3 is TGTGCCAGCAGCTTAGGATTATACGAGCAGTACTTC. Protein product: CASSLGLYEQYF. This chain joins TRBV5-5 and TRBJ2-7, with no clear D. V lost 2 bases, J lost 4 bases, and 7 bases lay in between. The CDR3 is 12 residues long. Germline assignment: CDR1 SGHKS and CDR2 YYEKEE (reference sequence).

The V gene is TRBV18, the J gene TRBJ2-1; 7 bases map to TRBD1. CDR1 and CDR2 from the germline V gene are KGHSH and LQKENI. The CDR3 extends over 17 amino acids. The V segment lost 3 bases and the J segment 4 bases; nucleotides outside the gene matches: 12. The CDR3 loop is CASSPSRRPGGYNEQFF. The CDR3 DNA is TGTGCCAGCTCACCCTCGCGGCGCCCAGGGGGTTACAATGAGCAGTTCTTC.

This clone was counted a single time. V usage is TRBV28 and J usage is TRBJ1-1; perhaps TRBD1 as D (5 bases). In germline, CDR1 is MDHEN, CDR2 SYDVKM. The ends were cut back, 6 bases at V and 6 bases at J, with 11 bases in the middle. The CDR3 consists of 12 residues. This chain's CDR3 is CASSPAGAEAFF. The CDR3 DNA follows: TGTGCCAGCAGCCCCGCGGGGGCTGAAGCTTTCTTT.

V is TRBV6-6 and J is TRBJ2-2, with D tentatively TRBD2 (6 bases). This CDR3 comprises 14 residues. The V end was cut by 7 bases, the J end by 5 bases, with 14 bases between. The germline V gene encodes CDR1 MNHNY and CDR2 SVGAGI (reference sequence). This CDR3 reads CASTRRAGTGELFF. The DNA for the CDR3 is TGTGCCAGCACCAGGAGGGCCGGTACCGGGGAGCTGTTTTTT.

V usage is TRBV19 and J usage is TRBJ1-4, with D possibly matching TRBD1 (5 bases). V shed 7 bases and J shed 0 bases, with 12 bases lying between them. The CDR3 consists of 15 residues. Germline loops: CDR1 LNHDA, CDR2 SQIVND (reference sequence). The CDR3, as DNA: TGTGCCAGTACCATTGACAGAGCAACTAATGAAAAACTGTTTTTT. The encoded protein is CASTIDRATNEKLFF.

The chain couples TRBV30 to TRBJ2-2; D is perhaps TRBD1 or TRBD2 (5 bases each). The CDR3 totals 16 residues. Germline V gene lookup returns CDR1 GTSNPN and CDR2 SVGIG (reference sequence). Trimming stripped 2 bases from V and 2 bases from J, with 15 bases between. The CDR3 nucleotides read TGTGCCTGGAGTAGCCAGCCGGGGCTAAACACCGGGGAGCTGTTTTTT. Translated, it gives CAWSSQPGLNTGELFF.

This sequence joins TRBV21-1 and TRBJ2-7; the table's TRBD1 call for D was not verified on the DNA. TRBV21-1 is flagged as a pseudogene. CDR3 size: 15 residues. This chain's CDR3 is CASSKGQGIVDEQYF. The DNA for the CDR3 is TGTGCCAGCAGCAAGGGACAGGGAATCGTAGACGAGCAGTACTTC.

V gene TRBV5-1 combines with J gene TRBJ2-1, with a tentative D call TRBD2 (5 bases). Per the germline V gene, CDR1 is SGHRS and CDR2 is YFSETQ. The CDR3 has 15 residues. The V end was cut by 0 bases, the J end by 3 bases, with 10 bases between. The CDR3: CASSLALVGYNEQFF. CDR3 nucleotides: TGCGCCAGCAGCTTGGCACTAGTTGGCTACAATGAGCAGTTCTTC.

This clone was detected only once. The V and J genes are TRBV19 and TRBJ2-1; no clear D gene. CDR1 and CDR2 from the germline V gene are LNHDA and SQIVND (reference sequence). The V gene lost 1 base and the J gene lost 9 bases, with 10 bases spanning the gap. CDR3 length: 13 amino acids. CDR3 residues: CASSIGQRGEQFF. The CDR3 DNA reads as TGTGCCAGTAGTATAGGGCAGCGAGGTGAGCAGTTCTTC. Full variable domain (missing parts from reference TRBV19 and TRBJ2-1): DGGITQSPKYLFRKEGQNVTLSCEQNLNHDAMYWYRQDPGQGLRLIYYSQIVNDFQKGDIAEGYSVSREKKESFPLTVTSAQKNPTAFYLCASSIGQRGEQFFGPGTRLTVL.

The table lists this clone with a few counts. The rearrangement joins TRBV11-1 to TRBJ2-7; a weak D match, TRBD2 (5 bases). This CDR3 spans 12 amino acids. V was pared by 5 bases and J by 6 bases, with 11 bases between. CDR1 and CDR2 from the germline V gene are SGHAT and FQDESV (reference sequence). CDR3 sequence reads: CASSLSVSEQYF. Written as DNA, the CDR3 is TGTGCCAGCAGCCTTAGCGTCAGCGAGCAGTACTTC.

The chain combines TRBV7-9 with TRBJ2-5; D is possibly TRBD2 (6 bases). The CDR3 consists of 13 residues. Trimming removed 6 bases at V and 5 bases at J, with 13 bases between. Germline CDR1 SEHNR, CDR2 FQNEAQ (reference sequence). CDR3: CASSWTTQETQYF. The CDR3 DNA reads as TGTGCCAGCAGTTGGACTACCCAGGAGACCCAGTACTTC.

J is TRBJ2-7 and V is TRBV29-1, with TRBD2 matching 8 bases. The germline V gene has CDR1 SQVTM and CDR2 ANQGSEA. The CDR3 length is 12 residues. Trimming cost V 7 bases and J 3 bases; bases outside gene matches: 5. The CDR3 DNA reads as TGCAGCGCCGGACTAGCCGACTACGAGCAGTACTTC. It yields the protein CSAGLADYEQYF.

The chain has TRBV11-2 and TRBJ2-7; D is unresolved. With 6 bases removed from V and 3 bases from J, the gap between germline ends came to 12 bases. Germline V CDR1 and CDR2: SGHAT, FQNNGV. This CDR3 contains 13 residues. CDR3 in amino acids: CASSLENFYEQYF. DNA for the CDR3: TGTGCCAGCAGTCTAGAAAATTTCTACGAGCAGTACTTC.

V is TRBV4-1 and J is TRBJ1-2; no clear D. With 4 bases removed from V and 4 bases from J, the gap between germline ends came to 16 bases. CDR3 length equals 15 residues. The germline V gene encodes CDR1 MGHRA and CDR2 YSYEKL. CDR3 amino acids: CASSLRTETLYGYTF. CDR3 sequence (DNA): TGCGCCAGCAGCCTACGGACCGAGACACTCTATGGCTACACCTTC.

The CDR3 loop reads CASSLFRGTVDREQYF. CDR3 nucleotides: TGTGCCAGCAGTTTATTTCGGGGGACAGTGGATCGCGAGCAGTACTTC. The V call is TRBV28, the J call TRBJ2-7; tentative D call: TRBD1 (7 bases). Trimming took off 1 base at V and 6 bases at J, with 19 bases between the two ends. This CDR3 is 16 amino acids long. The germline CDR1 and CDR2 sequences are MDHEN and SYDVKM.